These T cell receptor beta chains were read from a single sample in a study of blood T cell repertoires in COVID-19. Data came from immunoSEQ multiplex PCR; TCRdb stores just in-frame clones and leaves some out. The sample consists of 220,000 or so clones, roughly 83% of them appearing once. The specimen was PBMCs or T cells enriched from blood (not recorded which). The receptors here all came from a woman between 40 and 50 years old with acute COVID-19. Each CDR3 is given with its conserved first and last residue. The D gene is left open where the match is weak. Part of the rows lack a size; the others show once, few, many or a class for expanded clones.

d_call	cdr3_length	j_call	clone_size	v_call	cdr3_nt	cdr3_aa
TRBD1	17	TRBJ1-2	-	TRBV11-2	TGTGCCAGCAGCTTAGCTCCCATGACAGGGTTTGGCTATGGCTACACCTTC	CASSLAPMTGFGYGYTF
TRBD2	16	TRBJ2-7	-	TRBV4-3	TGCGCCAGCAGCCAAGGGGCACTAGCGGGGGGCTACGAGCAGTACTTC	CASSQGALAGGYEQYF
TRBD1	16	TRBJ1-4	once	TRBV7-2	TGTGCCAGCAGCATCAGGCCGGGACAGCTACATGAAAAACTGTTTTTT	CASSIRPGQLHEKLFF
-	14	TRBJ1-5	-	TRBV10-1	TGCGCCAGCAGTGAATGGACACTCAATCAGCCCCAGCATTTT	CASSEWTLNQPQHF
-	15	TRBJ2-1	-	TRBV19	TGTGCCAGTAGTATTGGGCTAAATCCCTACAATGAGCAGTTCTTC	CASSIGLNPYNEQFF
TRBD1	13	TRBJ1-2	-	TRBV5-1	TGCGCCAGCAGCAAGGGACAGGGAGGTGGCTACACCTTC	CASSKGQGGGYTF
TRBD2	14	TRBJ2-7	few	TRBV27	TGTGCCAGCAGCAAACTAGCGGGCCGCTACGAGCAGTACTTC	CASSKLAGRYEQYF
-	14	TRBJ1-1	-	TRBV7-3	TGTGCCAGCAGCTTAATCCCGCAGGCTACTGAAGCTTTCTTT	CASSLIPQATEAFF
-	13	TRBJ1-1	-	TRBV3-1/TRBV3-2	TGTGCCAGCAGCACGTTCCAGGGCACTGAAGCTTTCTTT	CASSTFQGTEAFF
TRBD1	14	TRBJ1-4	-	TRBV3-1/TRBV3-2	TGTGCCAGCAGGACGGACAGGGGAAACGAAAAACTGTTTTTT	CASRTDRGNEKLFF
-	11	TRBJ2-1	-	TRBV2	TGTGCCAGCAGTGAACTAAATGAGCAGTTCTTC	CASSELNEQFF
-	15	TRBJ1-3	-	TRBV27	TGTGCCAGCAGTTTTTCAGGGGAGTTTGGAAACACCATATATTTT	CASSFSGEFGNTIYF
TRBD1	15	TRBJ1-2	-	TRBV10-3	TGTGCCATCAGTGATGAAGGACAGGGATCCTATGGCTACACCTTC	CAISDEGQGSYGYTF
TRBD2	16	TRBJ2-5	-	TRBV3-1/TRBV3-2	TGTGCCAGCAGCCCCCTCCGACTAGCGGGTCAAGAGACCCAGTACTTC	CASSPLRLAGQETQYF
-	15	TRBJ1-5	-	TRBV7-8	TGTGCCAGCAGCTTAGGGGCAAGGGGAAATCAGCCCCAGCATTTT	CASSLGARGNQPQHF
-	15	TRBJ1-4	-	TRBV7-9	TGTGCCAGCAGCTTTCAGGGTACAACTAATGAAAAACTGTTTTTT	CASSFQGTTNEKLFF
TRBD2	15	TRBJ2-3	-	TRBV7-9	TGTGCCAGCAGCCAGGGACTAGCGGGGTCAGATACGCAGTATTTT	CASSQGLAGSDTQYF
TRBD2	16	TRBJ2-1	-	TRBV9	TGTGCCAGCAGCGTAGGGGCGGGGGGAACCTACAATGAGCAGTTCTTC	CASSVGAGGTYNEQFF
TRBD2	14	TRBJ2-7	-	TRBV14	TGTGCCAGCAGCCCTCCAGCGGGAGCCTACGAGCAGTACTTC	CASSPPAGAYEQYF
-	15	TRBJ2-3	-	TRBV24-1	TGTGCCACCAGTGATCGGGGATTCGACACAGATACGCAGTATTTT	CATSDRGFDTDTQYF
TRBD1	17	TRBJ2-1	-	TRBV10-1	TGCGCCAGCAGTGACCCAAGACAGGGCGAACGGGGTGATGAGCAGTTCTTC	CASSDPRQGERGDEQFF
-	12	TRBJ2-7	-	TRBV6-5	TGTGCCAGCAGCCAGAACAGTTACGAGCAGTACTTC	CASSQNSYEQYF
TRBD1	13	TRBJ1-1	-	TRBV5-8	TGTGCCAGTGAGGGACAGTTGGACACTGAAGCTTTCTTT	CASEGQLDTEAFF
-	15	TRBJ1-5	once	TRBV27	TGTGCCAGCAGTCCGTTGACTACCGGCAATCAGCCCCAGCATTTT	CASSPLTTGNQPQHF
-	16	TRBJ2-7	-	TRBV11-3	TGTGCCAGCAGCTTAGGGTCAGACACCTACCTCGTGGTGCAGTACTTC	CASSLGSDTYLVVQYF
-	14	TRBJ1-2	-	TRBV3-1/TRBV3-2	TGTGCCAGCAGCCAAGGGGAGGGGTACTATGGCTACACCTTC	CASSQGEGYYGYTF
TRBD2	15	TRBJ2-3	-	TRBV30	TGTGCCTGGAGTGCCAGGACTAGCGGACCAGATACGCAGTATTTT	CAWSARTSGPDTQYF
-	15	TRBJ2-5	-	TRBV6-5	TGTGCCAGCAGTTACCCCCCCGGAGGGGTCGAGACCCAGTACTTC	CASSYPPGGVETQYF
TRBD1	15	TRBJ1-6	-	TRBV27	TGTGCCAGCAGTTTCGGGGGACAGCATAATTCACCCCTCCACTTT	CASSFGGQHNSPLHF
TRBD2	14	TRBJ2-2	-	TRBV7-8	TGTGCCTACCGGGGGACTAGTTACACCGGGGAGCTGTTTTTT	CAYRGTSYTGELFF
TRBD1	17	TRBJ1-4	-	TRBV28	TGTGCCAGCACTATTAGGGGGACAGGGGGCTTTGGTGAAAAACTGTTTTTT	CASTIRGTGGFGEKLFF
-	13	TRBJ1-5	-	TRBV27	TGTGCCAGCAGAGACAGTTACAATCAGCCCCAGCATTTT	CASRDSYNQPQHF
TRBD2	15	TRBJ2-5	-	TRBV7-2	TGTGCCAGCAGCTCCCTAGCGGGGGGCATAGAGACCCAGTACTTC	CASSSLAGGIETQYF
TRBD1	14	TRBJ2-7	-	TRBV2	TGTGCCAGCAGGGCAACGGGACAGAACTACGAGCAGTACTTC	CASRATGQNYEQYF